These 11 T cell receptor beta chains were all obtained from the same sample, sequenced in a study of cytomegalovirus exposure and HLA in healthy donors. Amplification used 60 Vbeta primers and 13 Jbeta primers. This table comes from immunoSEQ multiplex PCR, and its TCRdb copy is limited to in-frame clones, with some not included. This sample contains some 110,000 clones. What was sequenced was PBMCs. All receptors come from a man aged 30 to 45 in good health and CMV-seronegative.

V is TRBV19 and J is TRBJ1-5; 10 bases map to TRBD1. J gave up 5 bases and V 8 bases, and 9 bases lay outside the gene matches. The CDR3 is made up of 15 amino acids. Germline V gives CDR1 LNHDA, CDR2 SQIVND (reference sequence). CDR3 bases: TGTGCCAGTCTCGGGGGACAGGGGAGGCATCAGCCCCAGCATTTT. Encoded protein: CASLGGQGRHQPQHF.

V and J are TRBV7-3 and TRBJ1-1; 8 positions match TRBD1. The CDR3 is 12 residues long. The junction had 0 bases not matched to a gene; V was cut back by 2 bases and J by 7 bases. Germline CDR1 and CDR2: SGHTA and FQGTGA. CDR3 amino acids: CASSLDRGEAFF. CDR3 nucleotides: TGTGCCAGCAGCTTAGACAGGGGTGAAGCTTTCTTT.

This chain uses TRBV5-1 with TRBJ2-5, with 8 positions matching TRBD1. This CDR3 is 12 amino acids long. J gave up 9 bases and V 3 bases, and 4 bases lay outside the gene matches. Germline values: CDR1 SGHRS, CDR2 YFSETQ. The CDR3 DNA is TGCGCCAGCAGCTCACAGGGGGAGGCCCAGTACTTC. This gives the protein CASSSQGEAQYF.

This chain links TRBV10-3 with TRBJ2-5; 7 nucleotides align to TRBD1. The better agreement between TRBJ2-7 and the DNA end casts doubt on the J call. Germline V CDR1 and CDR2: ENHRY, SYGVKD. This CDR3 is built from 13 residues. The CDR3 DNA reads TGTGCCACACAACAGGGGCATACCTACGAGCAGTACTTC. Protein product: CATQQGHTYEQYF.

V usage is TRBV5-8 and J usage is TRBJ1-4; the match to TRBD1 covers 9 bases. The CDR3 is 16 residues long. V shed 4 bases and J 8 bases; nucleotides not matched to a gene: 12. The germline gives CDR1 SGHTS, CDR2 YDEGEE. DNA of the CDR3: TGTGCCAGCAGCCCGCTCCTGGACAGGGGAAAGGAAAAACTGTTTTTT. Translating it yields CASSPLLDRGKEKLFF.

The rearrangement joins TRBV6-4 to TRBJ1-6; TRBD1 is a possible D gene (5 bases). The V and J ends lost 6 bases and 9 bases respectively, with 15 bases between them. This CDR3 spans 14 amino acids. CDR1 MRHNA and CDR2 SNTAGT come from the germline V gene. The CDR3 reads CASRRGGVPSPLHF. The CDR3 region has the DNA TGTGCCAGCAGACGGGGAGGGGTACCTTCACCCCTCCACTTT.

The CDR3 sequence is CAIGGQGAGGELFF. CDR3 nucleotides: TGTGCCATCGGTGGACAGGGGGCCGGCGGGGAGCTGTTTTTT. The chain combines TRBV10-3 with TRBJ2-2; 11 bases fit TRBD1. Germline V gene lookup returns CDR1 ENHRY and CDR2 SYGVKD. J gave up 7 bases and V 8 bases, and 6 bases lay outside the gene matches. The CDR3 loop spans 14 amino acids.

The chain recombines TRBV7-9 with TRBJ1-5, with D tentatively TRBD1 (6 bases). The V end lost 1 base, the J end lost 6 bases, and 7 bases lay between the germline ends. The germline gives CDR1 SEHNR, CDR2 FQNEAQ (reference sequence). This CDR3 is built from 13 residues. The CDR3 nucleotides are TGTGCCAGCAGCTTAGGAGGGGGTCAGCCCCAGCATTTT. It translates to CASSLGGGQPQHF. Full variable domain (missing parts from reference TRBV7-9 and TRBJ1-5): DTGVSQNPRHKITKRGQNVTFRCDPISEHNRLYWYRQTLGQGPEFLTYFQNEAQLEKSRLLSDRFSAERPKGSFSTLEIQRTEQGDSAMYLCASSLGGGQPQHFGDGTRLSIL.

The rearrangement uses TRBV6-1 and TRBJ1-5, with D unresolved. CDR1 and CDR2 from the germline V gene are MNHNS and SASEGT. The CDR3 sequence is 13 residues long. Deletions cut 7 bases from V and 7 bases from J, with 14 bases between. The CDR3 nucleotides read TGTGCCAGCAATTTCGAGGTGCGGCAGCCCCAGCATTTT. As protein: CASNFEVRQPQHF.

The rearrangement links TRBV7-8 to TRBJ2-2; 7 bases are shared with TRBD1. The V segment lost 2 bases and the J segment 1 base; nucleotides outside the gene matches: 1. Per germline, CDR1 SGHVS and CDR2 FQNEAQ. The CDR3 consists of 15 residues. The CDR3: CASSLWTGNTGELFF. CDR3 nucleotide sequence: TGTGCCAGCAGCTTATGGACAGGGAACACCGGGGAGCTGTTTTTT.

DNA of the CDR3: TGTGCCAGCAGTCTAGCGGGGGGGCCTGGGGCCAACGTCCTGACTTTC. Translated: CASSLAGGPGANVLTF. The chain employs TRBV2 and TRBJ2-6; 12 positions match TRBD2. V dropped 5 bases and J dropped 2; count of bases not matched to a gene: 1. Germline loops: CDR1 SNHLY, CDR2 FYNNEI. This CDR3 contains 16 residues. Based on the CDR3 plus reference TRBV2 and TRBJ2-6, the full variable domain is EPEVTQTPSHQVTQMGQEVILRCVPISNHLYFYWYRQILGQKVEFLVSFYNNEISEKSEIFDDQFSVERPDGSNFTLKIRSTKLEDSAMYFCASSLAGGPGANVLTFGAGSRLTVL.